This TCR beta chain was sequenced during a study of early T cells in non-severe SARS-CoV-2 infection. Points from the study as a whole: VDJdb-based annotation leaned toward anti-spike CD8 responses and missed private and CD4 specificities.

V was shortened by 1 base and J by 5 bases, with 11 bases between the two germline ends. The CDR3 is made up of 13 amino acids. The germline CDR1 and CDR2 sequences are SQVTM and ANQGSEA. This clonotype was seen repeatedly, ten times or more. Its specificity is not known. Unique molecular identifiers (one per individual cDNA molecule) were attached. TCRdb reprocessed the 5' RACE reads with MiXCR, giving one entry per CDR3 protein. This sample has around 62,000 distinct CDR3 sequences, with 4% to 5.5% found just once. The chain uses TRBV29-1 and TRBJ1-1, with a tentative D call TRBD1 (5 bases). The clonotype was recovered from an adult who was a healthcare worker with PCR-confirmed SARS-CoV-2 infection or an uninfected control (not recorded which). Input material: whole blood. The CDR3 loop is CSVEAARATEAFF. As DNA, the CDR3 is TGCAGCGTTGAAGCGGCCAGGGCGACTGAAGCTTTCTTT.